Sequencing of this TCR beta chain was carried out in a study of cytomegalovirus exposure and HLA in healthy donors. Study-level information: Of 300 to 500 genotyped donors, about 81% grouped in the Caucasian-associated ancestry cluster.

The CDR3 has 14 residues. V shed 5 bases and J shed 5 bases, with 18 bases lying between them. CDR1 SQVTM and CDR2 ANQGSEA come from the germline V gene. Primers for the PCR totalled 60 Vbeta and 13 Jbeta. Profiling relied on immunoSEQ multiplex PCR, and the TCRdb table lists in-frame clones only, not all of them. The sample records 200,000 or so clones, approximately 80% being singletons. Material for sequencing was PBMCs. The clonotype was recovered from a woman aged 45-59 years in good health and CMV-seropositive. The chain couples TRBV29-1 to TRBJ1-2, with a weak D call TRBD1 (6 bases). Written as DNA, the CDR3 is TGCAGCGTTTCAGGGGAGGGAATAGTGTATGGCTACACCTTC. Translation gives CSVSGEGIVYGYTF. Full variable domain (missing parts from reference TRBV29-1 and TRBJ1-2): SAVISQKPSRDICQRGTSLTIQCQVDSQVTMMFWYRQQPGQSLTLIATANQGSEATYESGFVIDKFPISRPNLTFSTLTVSNMSPEDSSIYLCSVSGEGIVYGYTFGSGTRLTVV.